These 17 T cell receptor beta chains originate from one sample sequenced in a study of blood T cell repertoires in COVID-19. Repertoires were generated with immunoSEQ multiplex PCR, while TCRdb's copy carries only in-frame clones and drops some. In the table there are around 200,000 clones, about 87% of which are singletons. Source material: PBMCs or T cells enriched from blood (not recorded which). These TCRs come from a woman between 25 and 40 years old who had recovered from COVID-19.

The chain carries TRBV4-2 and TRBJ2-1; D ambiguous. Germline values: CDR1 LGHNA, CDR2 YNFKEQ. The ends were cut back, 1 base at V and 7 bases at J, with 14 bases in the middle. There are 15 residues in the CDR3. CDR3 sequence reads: CASSQVPTGTNEQFF. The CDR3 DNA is TGTGCCAGCAGCCAAGTCCCGACTGGAACTAATGAGCAGTTCTTC.

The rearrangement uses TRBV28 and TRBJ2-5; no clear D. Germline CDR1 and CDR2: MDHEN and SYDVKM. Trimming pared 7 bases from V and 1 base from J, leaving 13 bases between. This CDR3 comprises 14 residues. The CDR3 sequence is CASTPASLQETQYF. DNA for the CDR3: TGTGCCAGCACCCCCGCGAGCCTCCAAGAGACCCAGTACTTC. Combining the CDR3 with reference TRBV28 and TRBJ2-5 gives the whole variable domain DVKVTQSSRYLVKRTGEKVFLECVQDMDHENMFWYRQDPGLGLRLIYFSYDVKMKEKGDIPEGYSVSREKKERFSLILESASTNQTSMYLCASTPASLQETQYFGPGTRLLVL.

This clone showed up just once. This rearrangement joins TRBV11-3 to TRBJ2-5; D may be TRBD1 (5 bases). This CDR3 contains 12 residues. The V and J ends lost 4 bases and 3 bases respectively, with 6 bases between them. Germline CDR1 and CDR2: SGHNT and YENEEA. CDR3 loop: CASSSDKETQYF. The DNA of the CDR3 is TGTGCCAGCAGCTCGGACAAAGAGACCCAGTACTTC.

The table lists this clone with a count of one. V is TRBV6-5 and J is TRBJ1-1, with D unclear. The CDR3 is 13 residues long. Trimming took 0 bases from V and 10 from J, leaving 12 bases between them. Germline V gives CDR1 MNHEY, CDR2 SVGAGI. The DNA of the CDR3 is TGTGCCAGCAGTTACTCGGACTACTCTTCAGCTTTCTTT. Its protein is CASSYSDYSSAFF.

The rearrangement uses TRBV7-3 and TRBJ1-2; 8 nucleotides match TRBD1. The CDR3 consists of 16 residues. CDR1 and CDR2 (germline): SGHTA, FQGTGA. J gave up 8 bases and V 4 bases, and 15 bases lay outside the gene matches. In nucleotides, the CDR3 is TGTGCCAGCAGCTCAGGACAGGGTGGTTTCTCCTTCGGCTACACCTTC. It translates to CASSSGQGGFSFGYTF.

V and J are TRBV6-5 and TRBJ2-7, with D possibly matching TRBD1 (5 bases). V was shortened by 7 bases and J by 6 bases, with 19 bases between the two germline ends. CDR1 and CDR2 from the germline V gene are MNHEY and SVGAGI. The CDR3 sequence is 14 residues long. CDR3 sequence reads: CASKLEAGFSEQYF. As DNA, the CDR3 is TGTGCCAGCAAACTCGAGGCAGGGTTCAGCGAGCAGTACTTC.

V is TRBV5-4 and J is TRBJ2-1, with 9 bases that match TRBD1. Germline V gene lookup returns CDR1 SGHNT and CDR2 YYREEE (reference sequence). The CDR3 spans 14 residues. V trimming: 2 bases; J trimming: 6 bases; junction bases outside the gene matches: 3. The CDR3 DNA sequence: TGTGCCAGCAGCTTACAGGGGGCGGTCAATGAGCAGTTCTTC. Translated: CASSLQGAVNEQFF.

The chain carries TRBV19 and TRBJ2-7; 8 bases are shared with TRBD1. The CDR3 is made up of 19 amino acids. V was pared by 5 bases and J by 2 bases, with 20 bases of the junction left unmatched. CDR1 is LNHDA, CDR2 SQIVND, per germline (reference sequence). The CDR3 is CASSPTWGTGKKNTYEQYF. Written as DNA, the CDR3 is TGTGCCAGTAGTCCCACTTGGGGGACAGGCAAGAAAAATACCTACGAGCAGTACTTC. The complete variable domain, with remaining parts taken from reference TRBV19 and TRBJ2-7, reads DGGITQSPKYLFRKEGQNVTLSCEQNLNHDAMYWYRQDPGQGLRLIYYSQIVNDFQKGDIAEGYSVSREKKESFPLTVTSAQKNPTAFYLCASSPTWGTGKKNTYEQYFGPGTRLTVT.

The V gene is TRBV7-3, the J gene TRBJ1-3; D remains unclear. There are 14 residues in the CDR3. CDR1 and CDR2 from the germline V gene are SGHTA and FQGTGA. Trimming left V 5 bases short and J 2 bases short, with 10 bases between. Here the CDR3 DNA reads TGTGCCAGCAGCCCCGCGTCCCCTGGAAACACCATATATTTT. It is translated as CASSPASPGNTIYF. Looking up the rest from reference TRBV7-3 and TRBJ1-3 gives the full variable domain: GAGVSQTPSNKVTEKGKYVELRCDPISGHTALYWYRQSLGQGPEFLIYFQGTGAADDSGLPNDRFFAVRPEGSVSTLKIQRTERGDSAVYLCASSPASPGNTIYFGEGSWLTVV.

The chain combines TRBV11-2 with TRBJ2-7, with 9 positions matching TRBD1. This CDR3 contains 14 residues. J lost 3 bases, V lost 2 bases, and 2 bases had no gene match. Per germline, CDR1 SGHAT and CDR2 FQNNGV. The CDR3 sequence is CASSLLGQGYEQYF. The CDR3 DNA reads TGTGCCAGCAGCTTACTGGGACAGGGCTACGAGCAGTACTTC.

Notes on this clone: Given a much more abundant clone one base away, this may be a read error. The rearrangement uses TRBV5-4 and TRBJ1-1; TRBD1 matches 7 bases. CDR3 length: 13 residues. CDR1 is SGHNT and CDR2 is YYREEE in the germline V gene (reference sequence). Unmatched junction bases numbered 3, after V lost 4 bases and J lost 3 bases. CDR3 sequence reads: CASSQDRDTEAFF. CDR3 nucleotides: TGTGCCAGCAGCCAAGACAGGGACACTGAAGCTTTCTTT.

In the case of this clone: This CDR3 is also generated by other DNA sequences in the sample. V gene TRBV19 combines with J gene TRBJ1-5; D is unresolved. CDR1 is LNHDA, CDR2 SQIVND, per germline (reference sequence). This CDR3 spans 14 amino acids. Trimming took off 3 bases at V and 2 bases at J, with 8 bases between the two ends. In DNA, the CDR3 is TGTGCCAGTAGTATCACCGGAGGCAATCAGCCCCAGCATTTT. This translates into CASSITGGNQPQHF.

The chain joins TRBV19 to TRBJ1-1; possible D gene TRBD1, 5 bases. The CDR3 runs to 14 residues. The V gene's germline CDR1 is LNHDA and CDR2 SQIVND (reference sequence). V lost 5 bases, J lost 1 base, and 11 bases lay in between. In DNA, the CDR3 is TGTGCCAGTAGTTACGGGGGGGGGAACACTGAAGCTTTCTTT. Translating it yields CASSYGGGNTEAFF. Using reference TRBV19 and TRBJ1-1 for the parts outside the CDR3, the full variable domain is DGGITQSPKYLFRKEGQNVTLSCEQNLNHDAMYWYRQDPGQGLRLIYYSQIVNDFQKGDIAEGYSVSREKKESFPLTVTSAQKNPTAFYLCASSYGGGNTEAFFGQGTRLTVV.

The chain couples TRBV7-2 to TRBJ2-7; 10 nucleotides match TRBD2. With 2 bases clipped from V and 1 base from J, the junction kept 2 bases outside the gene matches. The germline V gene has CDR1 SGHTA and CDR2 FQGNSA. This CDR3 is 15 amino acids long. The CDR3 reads CASSLPGLASYEQYF. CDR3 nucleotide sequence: TGTGCCAGCAGCTTACCGGGACTAGCGTCCTACGAGCAGTACTTC.

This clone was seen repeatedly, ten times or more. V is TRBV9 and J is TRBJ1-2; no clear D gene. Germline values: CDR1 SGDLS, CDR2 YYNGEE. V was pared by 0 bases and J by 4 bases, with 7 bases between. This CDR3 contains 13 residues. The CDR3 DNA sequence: TGTGCCAGCAGCGTAGATGGCTCCTATGGCTACACCTTC. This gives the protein CASSVDGSYGYTF.

The CDR3 protein is CASSYSGQGAGQPQHF. CDR3 DNA: TGTGCCAGCAGTTACTCTGGACAGGGGGCAGGACAGCCCCAGCATTTT. The J gene is TRBJ1-5, the V gene TRBV6-6, with 11 bases lining up with TRBD1. The germline CDR1 and CDR2 sequences are MNHNY and SVGAGI (reference sequence). This CDR3 is built from 16 residues. V was pared by 0 bases and J by 7 bases, with 5 bases of the junction left unmatched.

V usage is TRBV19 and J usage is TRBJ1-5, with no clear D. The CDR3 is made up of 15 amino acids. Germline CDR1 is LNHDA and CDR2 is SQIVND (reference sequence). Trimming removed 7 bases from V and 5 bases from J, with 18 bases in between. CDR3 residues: CASTPSEGSYQPQHF. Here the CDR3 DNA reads TGTGCCAGTACCCCCTCGGAGGGATCCTATCAGCCCCAGCATTTT.